These 28 T cell receptor beta chains share one sample of origin, sequenced in a study of blood T cell repertoires in COVID-19. The method was immunoSEQ multiplex PCR; TCRdb's version includes in-frame clones alone and lacks a portion of them. This sample has roughly 150,000 clones, with roughly 88% found just once. The material sequenced was peripheral blood. All receptors derive from a man between 18 and 35 years old with COVID-19, enrolled during active disease.

The V and J genes are TRBV25-1 and TRBJ1-2, with D hard to call. This CDR3 contains 17 residues. CDR1 and CDR2 from the germline V gene are MGHDK and SYGVNS. The ends were cut back, 3 bases at V and 3 bases at J, with 20 bases in the middle. The CDR3 bases are TGTGCCAGCAGTGAGGAGGGCGGTATCAGCGGAGACTATGGCTACACCTTC. It encodes CASSEEGGISGDYGYTF.

J is TRBJ2-3 and V is TRBV7-9, with D possibly being TRBD1 (5 bases). The germline V gene has CDR1 SEHNR and CDR2 FQNEAQ (reference sequence). The V and J ends lost 0 bases and 2 bases respectively, with 9 bases between them. The CDR3 sequence is 15 residues long. CDR3 amino acids: CASSLAGAHTDTQYF. Written as DNA, the CDR3 is TGTGCCAGCAGCTTAGCAGGGGCGCACACAGATACGCAGTATTTT.

The J gene is TRBJ2-7, the V gene TRBV10-3; 9 bases fit TRBD2. Germline V gene sequence: CDR1 ENHRY, CDR2 SYGVKD. The CDR3 totals 16 residues. The junction had 5 bases not matched to a gene; V was cut back by 0 bases and J by 2 bases. The DNA of the CDR3 is TGTGCCATCAGTGAGTCGAATCCTAGCGGGACCTACGAGCAGTACTTC. Protein: CAISESNPSGTYEQYF.

V gene TRBV12-3 or TRBV12-4 combines with J gene TRBJ2-1; a possible D gene is TRBD2 (5 bases). The CDR3 runs 13 residues. The V and J ends lost 8 bases and 5 bases respectively, with 13 bases between them. This CDR3 reads CASFYSGNNEQFF. CDR3 bases: TGTGCCAGCTTTTATTCGGGAAACAATGAGCAGTTCTTC.

This sequence joins TRBV30 and TRBJ1-4; TRBD1 matches 8 bases. CDR1 is GTSNPN and CDR2 is SVGIG in the germline V gene (reference sequence). V lost 6 bases, J lost 4 bases, and 7 bases stayed unmatched. The CDR3 is 14 amino acids. CDR3 DNA sequence: TGTGCCTGTCTAGCCGGGACAGGTAATGAAAAACTGTTTTTT. This encodes CACLAGTGNEKLFF.

The chain uses TRBV28 and TRBJ2-2; 16 nucleotides agree with TRBD2. With 4 bases clipped from V and 6 bases from J, the junction kept 20 bases outside the gene matches. CDR1 is MDHEN and CDR2 is SYDVKM in the germline V gene. CDR3 size: 22 residues. The CDR3 DNA sequence: TGTGCCAGCAGTTCACCCCGGGGTGTAGGGACTAGCGGGAGGGCCCTCGCCGGGGAGCTGTTTTTT. Translated, it gives CASSSPRGVGTSGRALAGELFF.

This clone was seen once. This chain connects TRBV9 to TRBJ2-7; tentatively, D is TRBD1 (6 bases). V lost 3 bases and J 6 bases, leaving 13 bases between the germline ends. This CDR3 region has 13 residues. Germline V CDR1 and CDR2: SGDLS, YYNGEE. CDR3 sequence (DNA): TGTGCCAGCAGCGCCGGACAGTTCTCCGAGCAGTACTTC. Residues: CASSAGQFSEQYF.

The rearrangement uses TRBV5-6 and TRBJ1-2, with D perhaps TRBD1 (5 bases). Germline CDR1 reads SGHDT; CDR2 reads YYEEEE. The CDR3 is 15 residues long. V was clipped by 0 bases and J by 6 bases, with 15 bases between them. CDR3 DNA: TGTGCCAGCAGCTTGGGTTTTAGTGCAGGGAATGGCTACACCTTC. This translates into CASSLGFSAGNGYTF.

This rearrangement joins TRBV5-4 to TRBJ2-7, with D uncertain. The CDR3 is made up of 14 amino acids. V lost 1 base and J 0 bases, leaving 8 bases between the germline ends. Germline V gene sequence: CDR1 SGHNT, CDR2 YYREEE (reference sequence). The CDR3 sequence is CASSLFVGSYEQYF. CDR3 in DNA: TGTGCCAGCAGCTTGTTCGTCGGCTCCTACGAGCAGTACTTC.

This rearrangement joins TRBV9 to TRBJ1-1; possibly TRBD1 for D (5 bases). Germline V gives CDR1 SGDLS, CDR2 YYNGEE. The CDR3 runs to 15 residues. Trimming pared 3 bases from V and 0 bases from J, leaving 12 bases between. For the CDR3, the DNA is TGTGCCAGCAGCGAGGGGCCGCGAGTGAACACTGAAGCTTTCTTT. It encodes CASSEGPRVNTEAFF. Together with reference TRBV9 and TRBJ1-1, the CDR3 gives the full variable domain: DSGVTQTPKHLITATGQRVTLRCSPRSGDLSVYWYQQSLDQGLQFLIQYYNGEERAKGNILERFSAQQFPDLHSELNLSSLELGDSALYFCASSEGPRVNTEAFFGQGTRLTVV.

The V gene is TRBV14, the J gene TRBJ1-2; weak D call: TRBD1 (6 bases). The germline gives CDR1 SGHDN, CDR2 FVKESK. CDR3 length equals 16 residues. The V end lost 2 bases, the J end lost 3 bases, and 16 bases lay between the germline ends. The CDR3 sequence: CASSQWRGGSDYGYTF. As DNA, the CDR3 is TGTGCCAGCAGCCAATGGAGGGGGGGCTCCGACTATGGCTACACCTTC.

The rearrangement joins TRBV7-2 to TRBJ2-7; a possible D gene is TRBD1 (5 bases). The germline V gene encodes CDR1 SGHTA and CDR2 FQGNSA. This CDR3 contains 13 residues. Trimming pared 5 bases from V and 6 bases from J, leaving 14 bases between. The CDR3 DNA reads as TGTGCCAGCAGCCGAGGACCAGGGTCCGAGCAGTACTTC. Translated: CASSRGPGSEQYF.

There are a few counts of this clone. The genes are TRBV6-2 or TRBV6-3 and TRBJ2-1; 10 bases are shared with TRBD2. CDR3 length equals 17 residues. CDR1 and CDR2 from the germline V gene are MNHEY and SVGEGT. V trimming: 5 bases; J trimming: 5 bases; junction bases outside the gene matches: 12. In DNA form, the CDR3 reads TGTGCCAGCAGTCCGCCCGGGGGACTAGCGTCTCACAATGAGCAGTTCTTC. Its translation: CASSPPGGLASHNEQFF.

V gene TRBV9 combines with J gene TRBJ2-5; possible D gene TRBD1, 5 bases. Trimming removed 0 bases from V and 7 bases from J, with 10 bases in between. This CDR3 comprises 13 residues. In germline, CDR1 is SGDLS, CDR2 YYNGEE. CDR3 amino acids: CASSVADSRTQYF. CDR3 DNA: TGTGCCAGCAGCGTAGCCGACAGCCGGACCCAGTACTTC.

The chain combines TRBV25-1 with TRBJ2-2; 7 bases agree with TRBD1. CDR1 and CDR2 (germline): MGHDK, SYGVNS. V shed 4 bases and J 0 bases; nucleotides not matched to a gene: 2. The CDR3 consists of 15 residues. The CDR3, as DNA: TGTGCCAGCAGTGCTCAGGGGGCGAACACCGGGGAGCTGTTTTTT. Translating it yields CASSAQGANTGELFF.

CDR3 in amino acids: CASRGGHYTF. The DNA for the CDR3 is TGTGCCAGCAGGGGCGGACACTACACCTTC. This rearrangement joins TRBV2 to TRBJ1-2, with D perhaps TRBD1 (5 bases). The ends were cut back, 6 bases at V and 10 bases at J, with 9 bases in the middle. The CDR3 is 10 amino acids. Germline CDR1 SNHLY, CDR2 FYNNEI.

The chain recombines TRBV28 with TRBJ1-5; maybe TRBD1 (5 bases). Germline CDR1 is MDHEN and CDR2 is SYDVKM. The germline V and J ends were trimmed by 6 bases and 2 bases, with 14 bases remaining between them. The CDR3 runs 15 residues. The CDR3 reads CASSPQGKGNQPQHF. CDR3 nucleotide sequence: TGTGCCAGCAGCCCCCAGGGAAAGGGCAATCAGCCCCAGCATTTT.

V gene TRBV27 combines with J gene TRBJ2-5, with 13 bases matching TRBD2. V trimming: 5 bases; J trimming: 7 bases; junction bases outside the gene matches: 7. CDR1 is MNHEY and CDR2 is SMNVEV in the germline V gene (reference sequence). The CDR3 has 15 residues. The CDR3 is CASSQLAGGPGTQYF. For the CDR3, the DNA is TGTGCCAGCAGTCAACTAGCGGGAGGGCCTGGGACCCAGTACTTC.

The rearrangement links TRBV19 to TRBJ1-1, with 8 bases aligning to TRBD1. The V and J ends lost 2 bases and 11 bases, in that order; junction bases with no gene match: 10. Per germline, CDR1 LNHDA and CDR2 SQIVND (reference sequence). The CDR3 has 14 amino acids. CDR3 protein: CASSIRTDRDLAFF. In DNA, the CDR3 is TGTGCCAGTAGTATAAGGACGGACAGGGATTTGGCTTTCTTT.

The CDR3 DNA reads TGTGCCAGCAGCTTTCCAGGGGGTTCACCCCTCCACTTT. It translates to CASSFPGGSPLHF. The chain recombines TRBV7-2 with TRBJ1-6, with 7 bases identical to TRBD1. The CDR3 is 13 residues long. The germline CDR1 and CDR2 sequences are SGHTA and FQGNSA. The ends lost 3 bases at V and 9 bases at J; junction bases unmatched: 2.

The CDR3 spells CASSLYGQGNGYTF. CDR3 DNA sequence: TGCGCCAGCAGCTTGTATGGACAGGGGAATGGCTACACCTTC. The chain links TRBV5-1 to TRBJ1-2; 9 bases agree with TRBD1. The length of the CDR3 is 14 residues. The ends lost 1 base at V and 6 bases at J; junction bases unmatched: 4. Looked up from germline, CDR1 is SGHRS and CDR2 is YFSETQ. Combining the CDR3 with reference TRBV5-1 and TRBJ1-2 gives the whole variable domain KAGVTQTPRYLIKTRGQQVTLSCSPISGHRSVSWYQQTPGQGLQFLFEYFSETQRNKGNFPGRFSGRQFSNSRSEMNVSTLELGDSALYLCASSLYGQGNGYTFGSGTRLTVV.

The V gene is TRBV2, the J gene TRBJ1-2; D is uncertain. V was clipped by 6 bases and J by 5 bases, with 10 bases between them. Per germline, CDR1 SNHLY and CDR2 FYNNEI. The CDR3 is 12 residues long. The CDR3 here is CASRATLYGYTF. Written as DNA, the CDR3 is TGTGCCAGCAGAGCTACTCTTTATGGCTACACCTTC.

This chain uses TRBV7-7 with TRBJ2-5, with TRBD1 matching over 9 bases. The CDR3 extends over 15 amino acids. Germline CDR1 reads SSHAT; CDR2 reads FNYEAQ (reference sequence). The V gene end was trimmed by 2 bases and the J gene end by 5 bases; junction bases not matched to a gene: 6. CDR3 coding DNA: TGTGCCAGCAGCTTACTAGGGACAGGGCCGGAGACCCAGTACTTC. It is translated as CASSLLGTGPETQYF.

V is TRBV15 and J is TRBJ2-7; a weak D match, TRBD1 (6 bases). CDR3 size: 19 residues. Deletions cut 1 base from V and 2 bases from J, with 24 bases between. Per germline, CDR1 LNHNV and CDR2 YYDKDF (reference sequence). The CDR3 here is CATSRARGGSAGRAYEQYF. CDR3 bases: TGTGCCACCAGCAGAGCCCGAGGGGGTTCGGCGGGCAGAGCCTACGAGCAGTACTTC. The complete variable domain, with remaining parts taken from reference TRBV15 and TRBJ2-7, reads DAMVIQNPRYQVTQFGKPVTLSCSQTLNHNVMYWYQQKSSQAPKLLFHYYDKDFNNEADTPDNFQSRRPNTSFCFLDIRSPGLGDTAMYLCATSRARGGSAGRAYEQYFGPGTRLTVT.

The V call is TRBV30, the J call TRBJ1-3; the match to TRBD1 covers 7 bases. Germline V gene lookup returns CDR1 GTSNPN and CDR2 SVGIG (reference sequence). Germline trimming cut 2 bases from V and 0 bases from J; bases unmatched to any gene: 7. CDR3 length: 16 amino acids. CDR3 coding DNA: TGTGCCTGGAGTCCCCGGACAGGCGGCTCTGGAAACACCATATATTTT. Translation gives CAWSPRTGGSGNTIYF.

This rearrangement joins TRBV15 to TRBJ2-7, with D possibly TRBD1 on 5 matching bases. Germline values: CDR1 LNHNV, CDR2 YYDKDF (reference sequence). Trimming cost V 2 bases and J 4 bases, with 9 bases left between them. The CDR3 is made up of 13 amino acids. The CDR3 coding sequence is TGTGCCACCAGCAGACACCAGGGTTACGAGCAGTACTTC. Residues: CATSRHQGYEQYF. Full variable domain (missing parts from reference TRBV15 and TRBJ2-7): DAMVIQNPRYQVTQFGKPVTLSCSQTLNHNVMYWYQQKSSQAPKLLFHYYDKDFNNEADTPDNFQSRRPNTSFCFLDIRSPGLGDTAMYLCATSRHQGYEQYFGPGTRLTVT.

This rearrangement joins TRBV10-3 to TRBJ1-2; TRBD1 might be the D (5 bases). The CDR3 is made up of 12 amino acids. Trimming removed 7 bases from V and 1 base from J, with 7 bases in between. Germline CDR1 and CDR2: ENHRY and SYGVKD. CDR3 coding DNA: TGTGCCATCAAAGGGGTTAACTATGGCTACACCTTC. Residues: CAIKGVNYGYTF.

The chain recombines TRBV5-1 with TRBJ1-3; 8 bases align to TRBD1. Unmatched junction bases numbered 11, after V lost 5 bases and J lost 4 bases. In germline, CDR1 is SGHRS, CDR2 YFSETQ. This CDR3 comprises 16 residues. The CDR3 sequence: CASRKSQGVSGNTIYF. The CDR3, as DNA: TGCGCCAGCAGAAAATCACAGGGGGTCTCCGGAAACACCATATATTTT.